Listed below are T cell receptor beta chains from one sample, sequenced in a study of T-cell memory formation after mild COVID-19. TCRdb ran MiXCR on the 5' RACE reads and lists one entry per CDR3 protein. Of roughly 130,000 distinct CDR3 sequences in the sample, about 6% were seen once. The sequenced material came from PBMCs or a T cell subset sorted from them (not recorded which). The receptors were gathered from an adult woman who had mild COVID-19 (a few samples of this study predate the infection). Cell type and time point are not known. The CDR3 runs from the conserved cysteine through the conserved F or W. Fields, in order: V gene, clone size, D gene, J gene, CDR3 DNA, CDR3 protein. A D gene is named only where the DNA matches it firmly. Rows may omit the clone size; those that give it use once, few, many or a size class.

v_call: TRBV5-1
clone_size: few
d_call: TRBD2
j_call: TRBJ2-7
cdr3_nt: TGCGCCAGCAGCCGGGACTACTGGTACGAGCAGTACTTC
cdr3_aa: CASSRDYWYEQYF

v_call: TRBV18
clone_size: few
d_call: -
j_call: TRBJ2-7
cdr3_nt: TGTGCCAGCTCACCACGCGTGAATATTGAACAGGCCAACGAGCAGTACTTC
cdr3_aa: CASSPRVNIEQANEQYF

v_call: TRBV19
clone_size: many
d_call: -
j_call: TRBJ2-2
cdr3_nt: TGTGCCAGTAATTCACTGGGGAACACCGGGGAGCTGTTTTTT
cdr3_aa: CASNSLGNTGELFF

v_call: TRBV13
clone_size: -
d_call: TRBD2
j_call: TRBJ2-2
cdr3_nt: TGTGCCAGCAGCTCCGGACTAGCGAAACGCGGGGAGCTGTTTTTT
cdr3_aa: CASSSGLAKRGELFF

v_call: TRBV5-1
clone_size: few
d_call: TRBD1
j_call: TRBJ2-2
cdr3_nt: TGCGCCAGCAGCTTGCCCGACAGGGGGTTGCAAGCCGGGGAGCTGTTTTTT
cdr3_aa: CASSLPDRGLQAGELFF

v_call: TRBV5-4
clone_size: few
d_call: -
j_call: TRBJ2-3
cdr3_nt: TGTGCCAGCAGCCAGGGAGCTGGTACAGATACGCAGTATTTT
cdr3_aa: CASSQGAGTDTQYF

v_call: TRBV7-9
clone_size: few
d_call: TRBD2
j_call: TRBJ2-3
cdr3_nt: TGTGCCAGCAGCCCGGGACTAGCGGGAGCCGCAGATACGCAGTATTTT
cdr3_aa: CASSPGLAGAADTQYF

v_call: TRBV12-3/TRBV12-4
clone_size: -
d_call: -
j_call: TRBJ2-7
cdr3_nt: TGTGCCAGCTCCTACGGGACGTCCTTTGGCGAGCAGTACTTC
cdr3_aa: CASSYGTSFGEQYF

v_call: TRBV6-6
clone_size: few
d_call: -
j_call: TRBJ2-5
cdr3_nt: TGTGCCAGCACCAACAGGGGAGGGGAGACCCAGTACTTC
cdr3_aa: CASTNRGGETQYF

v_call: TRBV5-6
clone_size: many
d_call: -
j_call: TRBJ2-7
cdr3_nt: TGTGCCAGCAGCTTTGGAACTGATACCTCCTACGAGCAGTACTTC
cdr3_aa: CASSFGTDTSYEQYF

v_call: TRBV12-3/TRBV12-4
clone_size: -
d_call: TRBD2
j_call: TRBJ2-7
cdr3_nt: TGTGCCAGCAGTCCCAGACTAGCGGGGTCCTCCTACGAGCAGTACTTC
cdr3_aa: CASSPRLAGSSYEQYF

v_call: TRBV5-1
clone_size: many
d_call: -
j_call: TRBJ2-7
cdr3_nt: TGCGCCAGCAGCTTGGGGACCGGGCGTGACATAGCCTACGAGCAGTACTTC
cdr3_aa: CASSLGTGRDIAYEQYF

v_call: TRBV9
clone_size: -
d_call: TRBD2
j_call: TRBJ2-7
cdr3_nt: TGTGCCAGCAGCCCCCAGCGGGGCGCCTACGAGCAGTACTTC
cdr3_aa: CASSPQRGAYEQYF

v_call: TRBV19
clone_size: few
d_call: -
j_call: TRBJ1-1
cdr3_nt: TGTGCCAGTACTTCACAGGGAAAGAACACTGAAGCTTTCTTT
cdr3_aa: CASTSQGKNTEAFF

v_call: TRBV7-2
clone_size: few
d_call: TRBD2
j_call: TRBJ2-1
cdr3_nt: TGTGCCAGCAGCCCCACTAGCGGGAGAGACGGTGAGCAGTTCTTC
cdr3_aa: CASSPTSGRDGEQFF

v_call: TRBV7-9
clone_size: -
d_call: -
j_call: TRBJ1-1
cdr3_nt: TGTGCCAGCAGCTTAGACCGGAGGTACACTGAAGCTTTCTTT
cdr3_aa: CASSLDRRYTEAFF

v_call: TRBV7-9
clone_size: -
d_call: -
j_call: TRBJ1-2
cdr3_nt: TGTGCCAGCAGCTTATCAGACAGGTCTAACTATGGCTACACCTTC
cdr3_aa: CASSLSDRSNYGYTF

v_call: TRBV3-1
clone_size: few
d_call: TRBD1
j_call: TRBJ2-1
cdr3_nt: TGTGCCAGCAGCCCCCACACAGGGGGTTCCTACAATGAGCAGTTCTTC
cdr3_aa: CASSPHTGGSYNEQFF

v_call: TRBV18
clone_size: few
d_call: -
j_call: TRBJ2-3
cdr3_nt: TGTGCCAGCTCACCCGTTCCCCTCACAGATACGCAGTATTTT
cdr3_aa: CASSPVPLTDTQYF

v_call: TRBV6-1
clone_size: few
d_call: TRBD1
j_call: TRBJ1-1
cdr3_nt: TGTGCCAGCAGTTCCGACAGGGGGACTGAAGCTTTCTTT
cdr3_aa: CASSSDRGTEAFF

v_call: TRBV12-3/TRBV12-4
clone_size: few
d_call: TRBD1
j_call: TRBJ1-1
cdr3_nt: TGTGCCAGCAGCCGGCCGGGACAGGGGCTCACTGAAGCTTTCTTT
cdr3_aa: CASSRPGQGLTEAFF

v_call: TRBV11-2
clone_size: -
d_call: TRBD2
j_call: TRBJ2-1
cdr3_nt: TGTGCCAGCAGCTACTTCGGGGGGACTAGCGGAAACTACAATGAGCAGTTCTTC
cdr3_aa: CASSYFGGTSGNYNEQFF

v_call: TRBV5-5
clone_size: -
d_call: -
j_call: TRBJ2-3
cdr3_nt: TGTGCCAGCAGCCCAACCGTGGGGGGTGTTGGTGATACGCAGTATTTT
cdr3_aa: CASSPTVGGVGDTQYF

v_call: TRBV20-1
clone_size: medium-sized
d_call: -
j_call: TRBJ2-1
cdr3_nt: TGCAGTGCCCAAGGGCGGGAACCCAATGAGCAGTTCTTC
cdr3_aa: CSAQGREPNEQFF

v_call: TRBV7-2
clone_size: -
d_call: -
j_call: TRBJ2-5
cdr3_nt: TGTGCCAGCACCTTAGGAGGTGGAGAGACCCAGTACTTC
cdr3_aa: CASTLGGGETQYF

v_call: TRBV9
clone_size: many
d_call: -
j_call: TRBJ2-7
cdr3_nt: TGTGCCAGCAGCGTTTCCCCCCGTCCGGAAGAGCAGTACTTC
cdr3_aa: CASSVSPRPEEQYF

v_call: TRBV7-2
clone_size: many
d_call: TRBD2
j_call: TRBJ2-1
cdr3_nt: TGTGCCAGCAGCTCGACTAGCGGGAGGGCGGGAGGTCAGTTCTTC
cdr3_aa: CASSSTSGRAGGQFF

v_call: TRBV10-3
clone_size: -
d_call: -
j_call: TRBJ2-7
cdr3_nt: TGTGCCATCAGAGAGGAATTAAAACCCGGGACGGTTGTCTACGAGCAGTACTTC
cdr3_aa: CAIREELKPGTVVYEQYF

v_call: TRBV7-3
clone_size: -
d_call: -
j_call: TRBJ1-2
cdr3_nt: TGTGCCAGCAGCTCAAGGGGCCAGGGCTATGGCTACACCTTC
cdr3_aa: CASSSRGQGYGYTF

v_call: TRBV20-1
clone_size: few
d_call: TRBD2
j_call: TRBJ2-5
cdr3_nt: TGCAGTGCTAGAGATCTCCCTTGGGCTAGCGGGGGGGAGACCCAGTACTTC
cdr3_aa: CSARDLPWASGGETQYF

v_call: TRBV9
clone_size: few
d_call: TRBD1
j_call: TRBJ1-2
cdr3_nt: TGTGCCAGCAGCGCATCTCTAGTGACAGGGGACTATGGCTACACCTTC
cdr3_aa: CASSASLVTGDYGYTF

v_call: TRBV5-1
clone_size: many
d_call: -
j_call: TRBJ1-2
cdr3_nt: TGCGCCAGCAGCTTGCGACGGGGGATTGAGGGCTATGGCTACACCTTC
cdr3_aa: CASSLRRGIEGYGYTF

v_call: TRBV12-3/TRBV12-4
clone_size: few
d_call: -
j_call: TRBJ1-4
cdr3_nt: TGTGCCAGCAGGGAGGCGGGGAGGGGGAGTGAAAAACTGTTTTTT
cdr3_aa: CASREAGRGSEKLFF

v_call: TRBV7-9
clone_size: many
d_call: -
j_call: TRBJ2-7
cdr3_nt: TGTGCCAGCCTTTTGACAGGCCCCTCCTACGAGCAGTACTTC
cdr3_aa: CASLLTGPSYEQYF

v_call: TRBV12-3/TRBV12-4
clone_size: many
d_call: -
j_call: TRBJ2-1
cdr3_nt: TGTGCCAGCAGTTTAGGGGGGGGGCCCTACAATGAGCAGTTCTTC
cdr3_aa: CASSLGGGPYNEQFF

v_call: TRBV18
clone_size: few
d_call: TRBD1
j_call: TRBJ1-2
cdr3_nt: TGTGCCAGCTCACCACCCGACAGGGTGGGTAAAAATGGCTACACCTTC
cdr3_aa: CASSPPDRVGKNGYTF

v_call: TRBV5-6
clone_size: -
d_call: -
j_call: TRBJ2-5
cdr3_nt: TGTGCCAGCAGCTTGGATGAAGGTGGGGCGACCCAGTACTTC
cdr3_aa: CASSLDEGGATQYF

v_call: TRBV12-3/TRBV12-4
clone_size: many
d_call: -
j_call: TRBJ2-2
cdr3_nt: TGTGCCAGCAGCTCAAGACAGCTCGGGGAGCTGTTTTTT
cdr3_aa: CASSSRQLGELFF

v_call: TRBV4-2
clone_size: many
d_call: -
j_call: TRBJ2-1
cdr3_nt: TGTGCCAGCAGCCCTCCCCAGGGGAGTGGCTCCTACAATGAGCAGTTCTTC
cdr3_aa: CASSPPQGSGSYNEQFF

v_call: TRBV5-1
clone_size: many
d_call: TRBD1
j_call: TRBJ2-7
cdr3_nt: TGCGCCAGCAGCATAGACAGGGCCTACGAGCAGTACTTC
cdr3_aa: CASSIDRAYEQYF

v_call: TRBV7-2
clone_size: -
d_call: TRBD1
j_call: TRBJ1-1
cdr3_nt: TGTGCCAGCAGCTTAGTGGCCAGGGGGCTGAACACTGAAGCTTTCTTT
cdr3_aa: CASSLVARGLNTEAFF

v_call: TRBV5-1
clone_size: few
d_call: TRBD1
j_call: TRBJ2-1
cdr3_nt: TGCGCCAGCAGCTTGCGGGACAGGGGTATTGATGAGCAGTTCTTC
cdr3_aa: CASSLRDRGIDEQFF

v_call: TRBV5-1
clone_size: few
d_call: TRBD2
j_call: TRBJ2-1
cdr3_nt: TGCGCCAGCAGCGTGGGACTAGCGTTAAACAATGAGCAGTTCTTC
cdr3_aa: CASSVGLALNNEQFF

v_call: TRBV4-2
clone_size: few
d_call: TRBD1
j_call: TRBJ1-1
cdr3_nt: TGTGCCAGCAGCCAAGCGGCAGGGGGCCGTGAAGCTTTCTTT
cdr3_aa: CASSQAAGGREAFF

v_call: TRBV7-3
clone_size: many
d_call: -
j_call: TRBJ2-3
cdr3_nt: TGTGCCAGCAGCCCGCCTCGGGTTGGCCCTAGCACAGATACGCAGTATTTT
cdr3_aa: CASSPPRVGPSTDTQYF

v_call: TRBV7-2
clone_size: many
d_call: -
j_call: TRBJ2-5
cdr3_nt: TGTGCCAGCAGCACATCTTCCCCCGCGAAGTACTTC
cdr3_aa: CASSTSSPAKYF

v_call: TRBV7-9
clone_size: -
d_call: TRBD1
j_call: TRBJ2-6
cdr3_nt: TGTGCCAGCAGCTCAAAACAGGGGATCCCTGGGGCCAACGTCCTGACTTTC
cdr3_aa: CASSSKQGIPGANVLTF

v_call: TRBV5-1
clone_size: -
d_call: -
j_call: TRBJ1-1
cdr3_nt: TGCGCCAGCAGGGCGGGACACCAGAACACTGAAGCTTTCTTT
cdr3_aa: CASRAGHQNTEAFF

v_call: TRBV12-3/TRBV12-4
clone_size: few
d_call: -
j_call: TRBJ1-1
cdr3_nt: TGTGCCAGCAGCCTTAGGCTAGACACTGAAGCTTTCTTT
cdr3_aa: CASSLRLDTEAFF

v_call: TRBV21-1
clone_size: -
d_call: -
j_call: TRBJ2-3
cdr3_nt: TGTGCCCCGGGGGGGGAGGATACGCAGTATTTT
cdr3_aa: CAPGGEDTQYF

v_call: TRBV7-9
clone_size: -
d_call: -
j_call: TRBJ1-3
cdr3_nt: TGTGCCAGCAGCTTACAGGGTGGAAACACCATATATTTT
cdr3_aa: CASSLQGGNTIYF

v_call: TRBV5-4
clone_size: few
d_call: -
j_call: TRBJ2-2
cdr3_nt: TGTGCCAGCAGCCTTAGCGGTACGAACACCGGGGAGCTGTTTTTT
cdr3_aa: CASSLSGTNTGELFF

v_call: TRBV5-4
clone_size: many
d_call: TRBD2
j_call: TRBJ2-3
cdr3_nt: TGTGCCAGCAGCTTGGGCGGGGGGGCCACAGATACGCAGTATTTT
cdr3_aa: CASSLGGGATDTQYF

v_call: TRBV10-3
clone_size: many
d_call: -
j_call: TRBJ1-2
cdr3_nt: TGTGCCATCGGGGACTGGGACCGCTCACCCTATGGCTACACCTTC
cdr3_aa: CAIGDWDRSPYGYTF

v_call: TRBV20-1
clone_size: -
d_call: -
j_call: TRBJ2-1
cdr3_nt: TGCAGTGCTAGTATGCTTGCTGAGCAGTTCTTC
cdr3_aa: CSASMLAEQFF

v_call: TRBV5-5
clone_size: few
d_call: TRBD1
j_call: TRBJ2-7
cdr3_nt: TGTGCCAGCAGCTGGGACGCAGGGGGCCCCTACGAGCAGTACTTC
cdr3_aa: CASSWDAGGPYEQYF